A single sample is the source of the 3 T cell receptor beta chains below, sequenced in a study of blood T cell repertoires in COVID-19. Method: immunoSEQ multiplex PCR; TCRdb's copy keeps in-frame clones and lacks some. The sample contains about 110,000 clones, approximately 87% of which appear only once. The sequencing sample was made of peripheral blood. These receptors came from a woman in her sixties with acute or convalescent COVID-19.

The table lists this clone with a few counts. The chain joins TRBV19 to TRBJ1-1; D gene ambiguous. This CDR3 comprises 12 residues. V lost 8 bases and J 4 bases, leaving 11 bases between the germline ends. CDR1 LNHDA and CDR2 SQIVND come from the germline V gene (reference sequence). CDR3 bases: TGTGCCAGTCGGTCCCCTCTCACTGAAGCTTTCTTT. Its protein is CASRSPLTEAFF.

The V call is TRBV7-9, the J call TRBJ2-5; 7 nucleotides line up with TRBD2. V lost 4 bases and J lost 5; bases outside the gene matches: 10. The CDR3 contains 15 residues. Germline values: CDR1 SEHNR, CDR2 FQNEAQ (reference sequence). The CDR3 DNA is TGTGCCAGCAGCTCTAGGTTGTTGCGGGAGGAGACCCAGTACTTC. Amino acid sequence: CASSSRLLREETQYF.

The chain is built from TRBV5-4 and TRBJ1-6; D unclear. This CDR3 is built from 14 residues. Trimming pared 4 bases from V and 10 bases from J, leaving 15 bases between. The V gene's germline CDR1 is SGHNT and CDR2 YYREEE (reference sequence). CDR3 in amino acids: CASSPGDSGSPLHF. The CDR3 DNA follows: TGTGCCAGCAGCCCTGGAGATTCTGGATCACCCCTCCACTTT.